This TCR beta chain appears in the sequencing data of a study of T cell responses to AZD1222 COVID-19 vaccine (dated by TCRdb to the early 2020s). Regarding the complete study: AZD1222 recipients whose second dose came at about 4 weeks and those whose second dose came at about 12 weeks were combined into one group, since spike-specific TCR depth and breadth did not differ between the two schedules. TCR sequencing covered about 230 trial participants: 200 to 220 given two doses of AZD1222 and some 25 given two doses of MenACWY control vaccine. Trial participants were enrolled by age into subgroups of 18-55, 56-69 and 70-plus years, and 148, 28 and 57 TCR-sequenced participants, respectively, were included in these subgroups.

Study-wide conclusions, independent of this receptor: Participants were mostly white British and included more females than males, and it was suggested by the authors that clonal diversity may have been underestimated. Nearly half of unique spike-specific TCRs reportedly recognized epitopes outside regions mutated in the B.1.351 and B.1.1.7 variants. In the small 56-69-year group, the increase in depth fell short of significance, most likely because of low power. After two AZD1222 doses, both the breadth and the depth of spike-specific TCRs were significantly higher than at day 0 and than in MenACWY recipients. Vaccine-associated CD4 TCRs spanned the whole spike protein, with dominant responses in regions 160-218 and 743-854. Conclusions about previously exposed vaccinees are limited because only six or seven AZD1222 recipients were SARS-CoV-2 seropositive at baseline. No day 14 peak-response samples were available, so repertoires were characterized only after the peak T cell response.

About this clone itself: Its antigen is unknown. No qualities accompany the bases; no much larger clone lies one base away.

The time point label for this specimen denotes: baseline before first vaccination. Samples from vaccinated people were obtained from the UK trials COV001 and COV002, which included a single-blind randomized controlled phase 2/3 trial of AZD1222 (ChAdOx1 nCoV-19) in healthy adults. For TCRbeta chain sequencing, PBMC samples were collected from trial participants at day 0 and at day 28 after the second dose. Sequences SGHNT (CDR1) and YYREEE (CDR2) are obtained from the germline V gene (reference sequence). Including cysteine and phenylalanine, the CDR3 has 17 amino acids. The DNA shown is the 51-base CDR3, in frame from base 1. A distance of 10 bases separates the germline ends of V and J, which lose 0 bases and 0 bases respectively. The CDR3 regions of human TCRbeta chains were analyzed by immunosequencing. The original pipeline was this. TCRs in the repertoires were matched against a reference library of SARS-CoV-2-specific TCRs that had been generated with the MIRA antigen-specificity platform. Breadth was defined as the fraction of unique TCRs that were SARS-CoV-2-associated. Depth was defined as the fraction of total T cells that were SARS-CoV-2-associated. Using the MIRA data, each spike-specific TCR was assigned both to the spike region to which the TCR was reactive and to a CD4 or CD8 class. Log10-transformed breadth and depth values were compared by one-way ANOVA with Sidak's multiple comparisons tests. Held by TCRdb, this immuneACCESS table contains in-frame sequences only and omits some clones. Under half of the omission traces to an unresolved V gene where checked; the cause of the rest is unknown. Clone size and the V and J calls come from that table; the DNA yielded D and trimming. Recorded for this sample are some 190,000 clones; about 92% of them occurred a single time. The ten largest clonotypes hold over 1% of the sample.

The rearranged segments are TRBV5-4 and TRBJ2-6, and the D gene may be TRBD1, 6 bases matching. The material was peripheral blood, obtained on day 0 of AZD1222 vaccination. The TCR sequence derives from an adult in good health. The nucleotide sequence reads TGTGCCAGCAGCTTGGGGGCAGGGGACTCTGGGGCCAACGTCCTGACTTTC. The resulting protein is CASSLGAGDSGANVLTF.